This T cell receptor (beta chain) was found in a study of a mutant IDH1 vaccine in newly diagnosed glioma (dated by TCRdb to 2020 to 2022). For context, the study as a whole: Eight vaccinations were administered to patients in weeks 1, 3, 5, 7, 11, 15, 19 and 23, corresponding to visits V03 through V10. Of the approximately 33 treated patients, around 62% were male and 37.5% were female, and a mean age of roughly 40 years was recorded. Six visits were used for peripheral blood collection: V03 (baseline), V05, V07, V10, V12 and V13. Longitudinal TCRB deep sequencing was done for some 26 treated patients, wherever samples were available for exploratory analyses. Prior to enrollment, patients had been given standard therapy consisting of radiotherapy alone, temozolomide alone, or radiochemotherapy with temozolomide, with the combination given to most patients. Vaccination started 4-6 weeks after radiotherapy alone, or was given together with temozolomide cycles in the groups whose treatment included chemotherapy.

The research as a whole found: Availability determined which PBMC samples were chosen for TCRB deep sequencing. No apparent relationship was observed between pseudoprogression and alterations in the top peripheral T cell clonotypes detected by TCRB sequencing. The authors stated that sample limitations prevented analyses of patient blood samples from being reproduced. Immune responses induced by the vaccine were seen in approximately 93% of patients across multiple MHC alleles.

What this sample's time point label stands for: week 23, last vaccination. Each vaccine dose, consisting of 300 ug of a 20-mer mutant IDH1 peptide in Montanide, was administered subcutaneously with topical imiquimod. The donors had newly diagnosed IDH1-mutant astrocytomas of WHO grade 3 or 4 that showed loss of nuclear ATRX. The samples were drawn from NOA16, a multicentre, single-arm, open-label phase I trial in Germany that tested a mutant IDH1 peptide vaccine in humans for the first time. Genomic DNA for TCRB sequencing was extracted from EDTA blood using the DNeasy Blood and Tissue Kit. Receptors were amplified or captured by the immunoSEQ multiplex PCR assay. Rearranged TCR beta chain sequences were amplified using the hsTCRB Kit according to the manufacturer's protocol. TCRB libraries were sequenced on an Illumina MiSeq. The original methods were these. Demultiplexing, trimming and gene mapping were performed with the kit vendor's proprietary platform. TCRdb holds this immuneACCESS table with in-frame rearrangements only. Some clones are missing; in checked studies, unresolved V genes explain under half, and the rest has no known cause. That table is the source of V, J and clone size, and D and trimming were worked out from the DNA. The sample table lists 35,000 to 50,000 clones, 84% of them with a count of one. About 2.2% of the sample comes from the top ten.

Of note for this clone: Its antigen specificity is not known. The sample holds no much larger clone one base away, and base qualities are not on file.

The TCR originated in a young woman with glioma. Some clones in this sample may be carry-over from other donors' samples. The sequencing used PBMCs, collected from a glioma patient whose treatment included an IDH1 peptide vaccine.

The DNA reads as follows: TGCGCCAGCAGCTTGGGGGGCCTGCATGGTAACACCATATATTTT. This sequence encodes CASSLGGLHGNTIYF. The chain couples TRBV5-1 to TRBJ1-3, with a tentative D gene TRBD1 over 5 matching bases. CDR1 SGHRS and CDR2 YFSETQ are derived from the germline V gene. Its CDR3 holds 15 amino acids, cysteine through phenylalanine. Only CDR3 DNA remains: 45 bases, in frame from the first base. The V end loses 0 bases and the J end loses 7 bases, and a stretch of 14 bases separates them.